A selection of T cell receptor beta chains follows, all from one sample in a study of graft-versus-host responses after intestinal transplantation. Profiled with immunoSEQ multiplex PCR; TCRdb holds only in-frame clones, not every one. The sample records roughly 38,000 clones, over 90% being singletons. No cognate antigen is known for these TCRs. The specimen comprised unstimulated CD8+ T cells sorted from spleen or lymph node cells, sampled before transplant. These receptors originate from a human donor who was the organ donor for an intestinal transplant. Both conserved end residues are part of each CDR3.

V	J	CDR3
TRBV9	TRBJ2-1	CASSASPGAIEQFF
TRBV5-6	TRBJ2-3	CASSSYPRFSTDTQYF
TRBV5-1	TRBJ2-3	CASSPWGVRTDTQYF
TRBV5-5	TRBJ1-1	CASSLGPAGVPEAFF
TRBV19	TRBJ1-1	CASSTGVGSAEAFF
TRBV6-6	TRBJ2-7	CASSYVTSGGPYEQYF
TRBV19	TRBJ2-2	CASSPRGAGELFF
TRBV13	TRBJ2-7	CASSPAPSYEQYF
TRBV19	TRBJ1-1	CASSFGDSYEAFF
TRBV2	TRBJ2-6	CAIGQPQGGANVLTF
TRBV6-1	TRBJ1-5	CASSERQAISNQPQHF
TRBV18	TRBJ2-7	CASSPGQGMDEQYF
TRBV4-1	TRBJ1-3	CASSQPTAGNTIYF
TRBV10-3	TRBJ2-7	CAISEFLEGREISYEQYF
TRBV12-2	TRBJ2-3	CASRLADRATDTQYF
TRBV28	TRBJ2-1	CASSGEYSRSYYNEQFF
TRBV5-6	TRBJ2-1	CASSIPLDDEQFF
TRBV2	TRBJ2-3	CASSELAGTGATDTQYF
TRBV21-1	TRBJ2-7	CASSKVGTSGSWYEQYF
TRBV28	TRBJ1-1	CASSPDSRTEAFF
TRBV6-6	TRBJ2-1	CASSFGQLINNEQFF
TRBV27	TRBJ2-7	CASSLHPTYEQYF
TRBV7-8	TRBJ2-1	CASSTPGLAGGTSYNEQFF
TRBV5-6	TRBJ1-4	CASSPHWNEKLFF
TRBV30	TRBJ2-7	CAWSRTGGVEQYF
TRBV9	TRBJ2-2	CASSVKVAGTGELFF
TRBV7-6	TRBJ1-1	CASSSGEVNTEAFF
TRBV28	TRBJ1-5	CASSLSKERNQPQHF
TRBV4-2	TRBJ1-5	CASSQDSSGQHNQPQHF
TRBV27	TRBJ2-5	CASSLSGRSGETQYF
TRBV4-3	TRBJ1-2	CASSQVPGLNYGYTF
TRBV7-6	TRBJ1-6	CASSLIHQNSPLHF
TRBV19	TRBJ2-7	CASSDVDREEDEQYF
TRBV10-3	TRBJ2-7	CAISTPEGEKYEQYF
TRBV30	TRBJ1-1	CAWNSLNTEAFF
TRBV30	TRBJ2-7	CAWSFGLTGADEQYF
TRBV27	TRBJ1-1	CASSLSSGNTEAFF
TRBV21-1	TRBJ1-1	CASSKPQGGTEAFF
TRBV27	TRBJ2-6	CASSLTQSGANVLTF
TRBV29-1	TRBJ1-2	CSVRDGDGYTF
TRBV27	TRBJ2-1	CASSLGTYNEQFF
TRBV28	TRBJ1-2	CASITGRWQAPQDYGYTF